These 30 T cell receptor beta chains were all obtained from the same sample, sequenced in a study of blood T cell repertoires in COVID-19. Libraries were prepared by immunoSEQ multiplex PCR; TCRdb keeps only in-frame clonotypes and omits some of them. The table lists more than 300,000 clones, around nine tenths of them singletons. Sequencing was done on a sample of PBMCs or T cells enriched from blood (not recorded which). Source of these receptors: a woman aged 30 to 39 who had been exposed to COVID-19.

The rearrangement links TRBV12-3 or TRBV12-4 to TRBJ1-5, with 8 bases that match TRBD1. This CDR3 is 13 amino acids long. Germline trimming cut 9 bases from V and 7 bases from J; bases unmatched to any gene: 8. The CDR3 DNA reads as TGTGCCAGTACTAGACAGGGGAGGCAGCCCCAGCATTTT. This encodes CASTRQGRQPQHF.

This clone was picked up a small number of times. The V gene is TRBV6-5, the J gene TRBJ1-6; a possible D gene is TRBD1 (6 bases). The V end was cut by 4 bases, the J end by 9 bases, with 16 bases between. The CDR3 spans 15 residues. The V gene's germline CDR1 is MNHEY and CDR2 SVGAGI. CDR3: CASSLLPPQGSPLHF. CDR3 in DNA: TGTGCCAGCAGTTTACTTCCGCCACAGGGTTCACCCCTCCACTTT.

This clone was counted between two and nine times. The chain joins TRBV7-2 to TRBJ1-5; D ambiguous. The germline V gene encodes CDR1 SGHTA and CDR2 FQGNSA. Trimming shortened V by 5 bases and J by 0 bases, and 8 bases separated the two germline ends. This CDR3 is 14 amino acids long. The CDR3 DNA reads TGTGCCAGCAGCCCTAGTTATAGCAATCAGCCCCAGCATTTT. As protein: CASSPSYSNQPQHF.

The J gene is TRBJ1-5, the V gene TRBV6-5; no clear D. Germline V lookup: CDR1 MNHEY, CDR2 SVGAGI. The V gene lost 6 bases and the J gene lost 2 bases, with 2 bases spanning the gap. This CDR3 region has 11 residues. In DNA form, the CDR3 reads TGTGCCAGCAGCGGCAATCAGCCCCAGCATTTT. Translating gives CASSGNQPQHF.

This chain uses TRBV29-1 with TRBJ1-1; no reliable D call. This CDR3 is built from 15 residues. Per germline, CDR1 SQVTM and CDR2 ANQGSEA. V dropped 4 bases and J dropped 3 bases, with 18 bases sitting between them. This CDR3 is CSVVGMVRRDTEAFF. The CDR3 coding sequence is TGCAGCGTTGTGGGTATGGTCCGTCGGGACACTGAAGCTTTCTTT.

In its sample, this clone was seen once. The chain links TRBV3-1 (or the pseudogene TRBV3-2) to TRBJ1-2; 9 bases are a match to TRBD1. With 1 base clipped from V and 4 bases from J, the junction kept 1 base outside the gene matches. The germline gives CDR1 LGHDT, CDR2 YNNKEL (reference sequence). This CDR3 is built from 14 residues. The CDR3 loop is CASSQADRGYGYTF. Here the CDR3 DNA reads TGTGCCAGCAGCCAAGCGGACAGGGGCTATGGCTACACCTTC.

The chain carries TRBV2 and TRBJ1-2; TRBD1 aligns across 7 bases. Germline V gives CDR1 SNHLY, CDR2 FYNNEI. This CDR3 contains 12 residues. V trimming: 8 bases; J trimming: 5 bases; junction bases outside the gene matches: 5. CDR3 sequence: CASRGQIYGYTF. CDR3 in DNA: TGTGCCAGCCGGGGACAGATTTATGGCTACACCTTC.

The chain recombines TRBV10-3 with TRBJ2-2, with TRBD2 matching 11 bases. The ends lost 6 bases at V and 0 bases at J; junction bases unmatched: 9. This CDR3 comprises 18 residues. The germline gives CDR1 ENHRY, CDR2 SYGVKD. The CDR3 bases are TGTGCCATCAGCCCGTCTCTAGCGGGGGGAACGAACACCGGGGAGCTGTTTTTT. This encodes CAISPSLAGGTNTGELFF.

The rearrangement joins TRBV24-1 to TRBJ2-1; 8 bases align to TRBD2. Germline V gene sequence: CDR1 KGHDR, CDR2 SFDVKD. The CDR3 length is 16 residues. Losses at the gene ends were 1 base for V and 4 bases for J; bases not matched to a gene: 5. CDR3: CATSDFRASGYNEQFF. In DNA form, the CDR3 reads TGTGCCACCAGTGATTTTCGGGCTAGCGGGTACAATGAGCAGTTCTTC.

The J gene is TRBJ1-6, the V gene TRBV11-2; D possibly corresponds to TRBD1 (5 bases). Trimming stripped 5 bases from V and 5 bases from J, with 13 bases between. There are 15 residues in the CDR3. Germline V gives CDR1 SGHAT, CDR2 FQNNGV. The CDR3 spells CASSNRQRDNSPLHF. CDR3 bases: TGTGCCAGCAGCAATCGACAGCGCGATAATTCACCCCTCCACTTT.

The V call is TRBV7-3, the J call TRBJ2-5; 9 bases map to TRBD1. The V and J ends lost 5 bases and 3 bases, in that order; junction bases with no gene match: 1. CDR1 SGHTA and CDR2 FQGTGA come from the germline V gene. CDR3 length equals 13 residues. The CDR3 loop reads CASSRDREETQYF. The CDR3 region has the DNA TGTGCCAGCAGCAGGGACAGGGAAGAGACCCAGTACTTC.

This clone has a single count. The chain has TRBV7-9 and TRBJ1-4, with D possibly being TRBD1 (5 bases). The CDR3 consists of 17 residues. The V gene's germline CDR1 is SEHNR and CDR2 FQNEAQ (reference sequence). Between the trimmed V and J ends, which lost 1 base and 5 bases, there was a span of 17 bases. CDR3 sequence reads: CASSLVLQGLYNEKLFF. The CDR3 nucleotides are TGTGCCAGCAGCTTAGTCCTCCAGGGCCTCTACAATGAAAAACTGTTTTTT.

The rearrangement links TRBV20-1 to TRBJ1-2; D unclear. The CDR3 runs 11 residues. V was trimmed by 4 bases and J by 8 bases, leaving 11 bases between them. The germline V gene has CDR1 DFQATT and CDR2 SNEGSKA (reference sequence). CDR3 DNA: TGCAGTGCTACGGCGGCCGGCGGCTACACCTTC. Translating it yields CSATAAGGYTF.

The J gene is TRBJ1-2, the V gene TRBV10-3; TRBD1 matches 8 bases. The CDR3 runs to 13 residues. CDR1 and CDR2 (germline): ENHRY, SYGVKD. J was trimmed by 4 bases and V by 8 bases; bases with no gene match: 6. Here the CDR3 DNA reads TGTGCCATCGGCGAGACAGGGGCCTATGGCTACACCTTC. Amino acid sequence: CAIGETGAYGYTF.

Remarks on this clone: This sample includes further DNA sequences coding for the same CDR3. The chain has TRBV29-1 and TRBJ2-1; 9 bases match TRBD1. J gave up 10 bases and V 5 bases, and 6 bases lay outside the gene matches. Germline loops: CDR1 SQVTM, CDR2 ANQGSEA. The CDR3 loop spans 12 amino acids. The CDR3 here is CSVNRGPGEQFF. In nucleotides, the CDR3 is TGCAGCGTTAACAGGGGGCCGGGGGAGCAGTTCTTC.

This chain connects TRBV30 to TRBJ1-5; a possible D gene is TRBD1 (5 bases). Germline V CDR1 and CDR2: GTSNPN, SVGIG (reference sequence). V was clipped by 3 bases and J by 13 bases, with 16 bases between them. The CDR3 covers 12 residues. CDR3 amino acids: CAWSLGASRQHF. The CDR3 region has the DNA TGTGCCTGGAGCCTAGGGGCTTCAAGACAGCATTTT.

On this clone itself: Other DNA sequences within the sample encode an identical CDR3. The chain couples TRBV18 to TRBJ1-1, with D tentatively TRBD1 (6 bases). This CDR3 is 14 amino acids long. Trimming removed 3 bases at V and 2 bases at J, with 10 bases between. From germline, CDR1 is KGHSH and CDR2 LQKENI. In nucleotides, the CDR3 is TGTGCCAGCTCACCTACGGACAGCAACACTGAAGCTTTCTTT. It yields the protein CASSPTDSNTEAFF. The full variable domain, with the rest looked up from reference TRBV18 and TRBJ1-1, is NAGVMQNPRHLVRRRGQEARLRCSPMKGHSHVYWYRQLPEEGLKFMVYLQKENIIDESGMPKERFSAEFPKEGPSILRIQQVVRGDSAAYFCASSPTDSNTEAFFGQGTRLTVV.

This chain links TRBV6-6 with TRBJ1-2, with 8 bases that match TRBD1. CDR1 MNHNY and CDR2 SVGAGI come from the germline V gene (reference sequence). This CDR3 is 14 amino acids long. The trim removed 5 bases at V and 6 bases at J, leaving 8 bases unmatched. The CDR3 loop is CASSIMDRAHGYTF. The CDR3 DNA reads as TGTGCCAGCAGTATAATGGACAGGGCGCATGGCTACACCTTC.

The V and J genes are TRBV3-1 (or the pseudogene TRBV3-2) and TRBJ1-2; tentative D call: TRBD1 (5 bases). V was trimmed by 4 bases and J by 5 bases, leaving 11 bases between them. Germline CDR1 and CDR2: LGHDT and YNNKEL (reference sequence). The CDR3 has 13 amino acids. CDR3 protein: CASSLRGGYGYTF. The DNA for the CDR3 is TGTGCCAGCAGCCTCCGGGGGGGATATGGCTACACCTTC.

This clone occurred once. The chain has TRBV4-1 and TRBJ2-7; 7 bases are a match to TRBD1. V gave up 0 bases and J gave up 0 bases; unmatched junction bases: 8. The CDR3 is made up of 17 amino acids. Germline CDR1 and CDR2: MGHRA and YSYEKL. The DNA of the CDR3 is TGCGCCAGCAGCCAAGATTCTGAGACAGGGAGCTCCTACGAGCAGTACTTC. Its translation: CASSQDSETGSSYEQYF.

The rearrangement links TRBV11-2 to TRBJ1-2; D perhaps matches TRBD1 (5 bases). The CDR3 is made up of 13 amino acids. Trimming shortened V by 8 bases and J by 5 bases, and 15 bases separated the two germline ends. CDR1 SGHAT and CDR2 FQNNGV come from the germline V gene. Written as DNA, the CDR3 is TGTGCCAGCGCCCGGGCCGGGGGATATGGCTACACCTTC. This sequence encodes CASARAGGYGYTF.

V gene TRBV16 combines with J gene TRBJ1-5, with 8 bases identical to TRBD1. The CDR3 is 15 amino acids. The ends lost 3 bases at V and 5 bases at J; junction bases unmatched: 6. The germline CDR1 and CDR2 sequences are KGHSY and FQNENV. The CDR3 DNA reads TGTGCCAGCAGCCATTCCGGCAGGGGGCATCAGCCCCAGCATTTT. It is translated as CASSHSGRGHQPQHF.

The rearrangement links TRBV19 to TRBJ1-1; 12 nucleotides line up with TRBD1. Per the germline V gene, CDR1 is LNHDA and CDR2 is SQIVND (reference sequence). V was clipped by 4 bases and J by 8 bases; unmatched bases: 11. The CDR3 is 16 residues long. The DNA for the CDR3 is TGTGCCAGTAGTAACTTACCGGGACAGGGGGCGGTCGAAGCTTTCTTT. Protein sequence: CASSNLPGQGAVEAFF.

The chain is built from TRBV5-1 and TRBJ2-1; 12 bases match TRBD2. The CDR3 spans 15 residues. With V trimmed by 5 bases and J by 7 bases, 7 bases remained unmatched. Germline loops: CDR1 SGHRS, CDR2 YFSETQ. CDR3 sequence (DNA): TGCGCCAGCAGTTATCTAGCGGGGGGGCCAAATGAGCAGTTCTTC. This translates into CASSYLAGGPNEQFF.

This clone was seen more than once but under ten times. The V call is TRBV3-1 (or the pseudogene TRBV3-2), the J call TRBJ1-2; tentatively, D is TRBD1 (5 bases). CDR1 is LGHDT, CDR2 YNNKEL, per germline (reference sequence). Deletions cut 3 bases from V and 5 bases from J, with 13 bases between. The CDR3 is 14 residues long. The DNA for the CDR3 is TGTGCCAGCAGCCATAGCGGGACGGTGTATGGCTACACCTTC. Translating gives CASSHSGTVYGYTF.

CDR3 amino acids: CASSALGGGHGDTQYF. CDR3 nucleotides: TGTGCCAGCAGCGCCCTGGGAGGGGGGCATGGAGATACGCAGTATTTT. The chain uses TRBV7-8 and TRBJ2-3; D perhaps matches TRBD2 (7 bases). The CDR3 has 16 amino acids. V lost 5 bases to trimming and J lost 5 bases, with 20 bases between them. CDR1 is SGHVS and CDR2 is FQNEAQ in the germline V gene. The full variable domain, with the rest looked up from reference TRBV7-8 and TRBJ2-3, is GAGVSQSPRYKVAKRGQDVALRCDPISGHVSLFWYQQALGQGPEFLTYFQNEAQLDKSGLPSDRFFAERPEGSVSTLKIQRTQQEDSAVYLCASSALGGGHGDTQYFGPGTRLTVL.

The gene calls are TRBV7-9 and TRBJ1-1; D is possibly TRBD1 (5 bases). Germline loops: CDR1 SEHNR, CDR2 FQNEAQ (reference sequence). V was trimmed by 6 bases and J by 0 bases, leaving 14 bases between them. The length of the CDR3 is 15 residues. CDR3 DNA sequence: TGTGCCAGCAGTCCCGCGACAGTGATGAACACTGAAGCTTTCTTT. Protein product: CASSPATVMNTEAFF.

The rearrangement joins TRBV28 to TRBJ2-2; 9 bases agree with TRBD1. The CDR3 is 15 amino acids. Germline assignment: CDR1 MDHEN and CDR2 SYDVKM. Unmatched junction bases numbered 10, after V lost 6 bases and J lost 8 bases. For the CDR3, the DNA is TGTGCCAGCAGCGGGACAGGGAGACGGCGGGGGGAGCTGTTTTTT. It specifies CASSGTGRRRGELFF.

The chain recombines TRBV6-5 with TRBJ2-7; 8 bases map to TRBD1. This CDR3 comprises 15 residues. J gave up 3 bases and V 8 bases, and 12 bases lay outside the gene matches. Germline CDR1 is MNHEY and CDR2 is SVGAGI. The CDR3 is CASGIAGTGDYEQYF. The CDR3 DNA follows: TGTGCCAGCGGAATTGCCGGGACAGGAGACTACGAGCAGTACTTC.

The CDR3 reads CASTTTGVNNEQFF. For the CDR3, the DNA is TGTGCCAGCACCACGACAGGGGTCAACAATGAGCAGTTCTTC. The J gene is TRBJ2-1, the V gene TRBV28; 8 bases are a match to TRBD1. This CDR3 spans 14 amino acids. V lost 7 bases to trimming and J lost 5 bases; unmatched junction nucleotides: 7. Germline V gives CDR1 MDHEN, CDR2 SYDVKM. Variable domain in full (rest from reference TRBV28 and TRBJ2-1): DVKVTQSSRYLVKRTGEKVFLECVQDMDHENMFWYRQDPGLGLRLIYFSYDVKMKEKGDIPEGYSVSREKKERFSLILESASTNQTSMYLCASTTTGVNNEQFFGPGTRLTVL.